A single sample gave rise to the 2 T cell receptor beta chains below, sequenced in a study of monozygotic twins with cystic fibrosis (dated by TCRdb to 2020 to 2022). The library was obtained by the immunoSEQ multiplex PCR assay. Here the immuneACCESS table is served through TCRdb, limited to in-frame sequences with V and J called. Missing clones are a known gap in these copies; in checked studies unresolved V genes cover under half, and the rest lacks a known reason. This sample has about 35,000 clones in its table, and around 65% of those were observed once. The ten largest clones represent under 0.9% of the sample. The sequenced sample was blood. All receptors come from a girl under 18 with cystic fibrosis.

The V and J genes are TRBV5-6 and TRBJ1-2, with 7 bases aligning to TRBD1. The CDR3 totals 13 residues. The V and J ends lost 3 bases and 7 bases, in that order; junction bases with no gene match: 6. Per the germline V gene, CDR1 is SGHDT and CDR2 is YYEEEE. The CDR3 DNA sequence: TGTGCCAGCAGCTCGAGACAGGGCGGTGGCTACACCTTC. Translated, it gives CASSSRQGGGYTF.

The chain combines TRBV28 with TRBJ2-2; D might be TRBD2 (6 bases). The germline gives CDR1 MDHEN, CDR2 SYDVKM. V was cut by 1 base and J by 0 bases, with 12 bases left in between. CDR3 size: 17 residues. DNA of the CDR3: TGTGCCAGCAGTTTATTGAGCGGGTCTGCGAACACCGGGGAGCTGTTTTTT. It yields the protein CASSLLSGSANTGELFF.